The T cell receptor beta chain under discussion was sequenced for a study of vaccination and CD4 T cells after COVID-19. Sample treatment: approximately nine-day PBMC culture with coronavirus spike peptide pools or control peptides (ViraFEST assay). A note on this clonotype: Its antigen is currently unknown.

The germline V gene has CDR1 LGHDT and CDR2 YNNKEL (reference sequence). V shed 0 bases and J shed 10 bases, with 9 bases lying between them. The CDR3 contains 12 residues. The assay that was used to sequence DNA from cultured CD4+ T cells was the Oncomine TCR Beta short-read assay. TCRdb processed the PCR reads anew with MiXCR; each CDR3 protein has one entry. Found here are under 20,000 distinct CDR3 sequences, approximately 50% of them singletons; the top ten hold 7.5%. This chain joins TRBV3-1 and TRBJ1-1; D is unclear. The receptor was derived from a human donor who had recovered from COVID-19. Sequencing used CD4+ T cells from blood, cultured in vitro. CDR3 region: CASSQDRHGAFF. The DNA for the CDR3 is TGTGCCAGCAGCCAAGATAGGCATGGAGCTTTCTTT.